These T cell receptor beta chains were read from a single sample in a study of blood T cell repertoires in COVID-19. The assay was immunoSEQ multiplex PCR, and TCRdb's table has in-frame clones only and misses some. The sample lists a few hundred thousand clones, nearly 90% occurring once. The sequenced sample consisted of peripheral blood. The source is a woman between 40 and 55 years old with COVID-19, enrolled during active disease. Both conserved end residues are part of each CDR3. The D gene is left open where the match is weak. The size field is filled for only some rows; it gives once, few, many or a size class.

clone size,V gene,CDR3 length,J gene,D gene,CDR3 protein,CDR3 DNA
NA,TRBV4-1,16,TRBJ2-2,NA,CASSRPQGMNTGELFF,TGCGCCAGCAGCCGGCCGCAGGGGATGAACACCGGGGAGCTGTTTTTT
few,TRBV28,11,TRBJ1-5,NA,CASSFGQPQHF,TGTGCCAGCAGTTTTGGCCAGCCCCAGCATTTT
NA,TRBV7-8,15,TRBJ2-7,TRBD2,CASSPPSGSSHEQYF,TGTGCCAGCAGTCCACCTAGCGGGAGCTCCCACGAGCAGTACTTC
NA,TRBV5-1,17,TRBJ1-2,TRBD1,CASSPGQGRGIYYGYTF,TGCGCCAGCAGCCCAGGACAGGGCCGAGGAATATACTATGGCTACACCTTC
NA,TRBV12-3/TRBV12-4,13,TRBJ1-2,NA,CASRPTTGYGYTF,TGTGCCAGCAGGCCTACAACGGGGTATGGCTACACCTTC
few,TRBV6-5,14,TRBJ1-1,NA,CASHQGSVAGKAFF,TGTGCCAGCCACCAAGGCAGCGTCGCGGGGAAAGCTTTCTTT
NA,TRBV6-1,16,TRBJ2-1,TRBD1,CASSERDSGFYNEQFF,TGTGCCAGCAGTGAACGGGACAGCGGTTTCTACAATGAGCAGTTCTTC
NA,TRBV7-9,14,TRBJ2-2,TRBD1,CASSPGTDTGELFF,TGTGCCAGCAGCCCCGGGACAGACACCGGGGAGCTGTTTTTT
NA,TRBV28,15,TRBJ1-5,NA,CASSLYSGRRQPQHF,TGTGCCAGCAGTTTGTACTCAGGGAGGCGTCAGCCCCAGCATTTT
NA,TRBV28,12,TRBJ1-6,NA,CASKSGGSPLHF,TGTGCCAGCAAATCGGGGGGTTCACCCCTCCACTTT
NA,TRBV5-1,15,TRBJ1-1,NA,CASARGGIRNTEAFF,TGCGCCAGCGCCCGGGGGGGAATTAGAAACACTGAAGCTTTCTTT
NA,TRBV6-5,15,TRBJ1-6,TRBD1,CASSYRDRLNSPLHF,TGTGCCAGCAGTTACCGGGACAGGCTGAATTCACCCCTCCACTTT
NA,TRBV7-9,13,TRBJ2-3,NA,CASSSTSTDTQYF,TGTGCCAGCAGCTCAACTAGCACAGATACGCAGTATTTT
NA,TRBV18,16,TRBJ1-1,NA,CASSPNPGGTGTEAFF,TGTGCCAGCTCACCAAATCCCGGGGGGACGGGCACTGAAGCTTTCTTT
NA,TRBV6-2/TRBV6-3,16,TRBJ1-4,NA,CASSHWTDATNEKLFF,TGTGCCAGCAGTCATTGGACAGATGCGACTAATGAAAAACTGTTTTTT
NA,TRBV6-6,15,TRBJ1-3,NA,CASSYMGTRGNTIYF,TGTGCCAGCAGTTACATGGGGACACGGGGAAACACCATATATTTT
once,TRBV7-3,16,TRBJ2-3,TRBD2,CASSLFGSGGTDTQYF,TGTGCCAGCAGCTTATTTGGTAGCGGGGGCACAGATACGCAGTATTTT
NA,TRBV7-2,15,TRBJ2-7,TRBD1,CASSLVPDRGYEQYF,TGTGCCAGCAGCTTAGTCCCGGACAGGGGCTACGAGCAGTACTTC
NA,TRBV7-3,15,TRBJ2-7,NA,CASSLETVPTYEQYF,TGTGCCAGCAGCTTAGAAACGGTACCGACCTACGAGCAGTACTTC
NA,TRBV15,15,TRBJ1-6,NA,CATSRDGRANSPLHF,TGTGCCACCAGCAGAGACGGCAGGGCTAATTCACCCCTCCACTTT
NA,TRBV7-2,15,TRBJ2-2,NA,CASSLGGFNTGELFF,TGTGCCAGCAGCTTAGGCGGGTTTAACACCGGGGAGCTGTTTTTT
NA,TRBV24-1,14,TRBJ2-1,TRBD2,CATSDRLAGNEQFF,TGTGCCACCAGTGACCGACTAGCGGGGAATGAGCAGTTCTTC
NA,TRBV7-2,16,TRBJ2-7,NA,CASSPGRGALSYEQYF,TGTGCCAGCAGCCCGGGCCGGGGGGCCCTCTCCTACGAGCAGTACTTC
NA,TRBV5-6,13,TRBJ2-7,TRBD1,CASSLHRGYEQYF,TGTGCCAGCAGCTTGCACAGGGGTTACGAGCAGTACTTC
NA,TRBV28,13,TRBJ2-7,TRBD2,CASRLAGAYEQYF,TGTGCCAGCCGACTAGCGGGAGCCTACGAGCAGTACTTC
NA,TRBV24-1,16,TRBJ2-6,NA,CATSDLQIPGANVLTF,TGTGCCACCAGTGATTTGCAAATCCCTGGGGCCAACGTCCTGACTTTC
NA,TRBV6-6,13,TRBJ2-5,NA,CASSAGSEETQYF,TGTGCCAGCAGTGCGGGATCAGAAGAGACCCAGTACTTC
NA,TRBV19,16,TRBJ1-1,TRBD1,CASRGGTGTGDTEAFF,TGTGCCAGTAGGGGGGGGACCGGGACAGGCGACACTGAAGCTTTCTTT